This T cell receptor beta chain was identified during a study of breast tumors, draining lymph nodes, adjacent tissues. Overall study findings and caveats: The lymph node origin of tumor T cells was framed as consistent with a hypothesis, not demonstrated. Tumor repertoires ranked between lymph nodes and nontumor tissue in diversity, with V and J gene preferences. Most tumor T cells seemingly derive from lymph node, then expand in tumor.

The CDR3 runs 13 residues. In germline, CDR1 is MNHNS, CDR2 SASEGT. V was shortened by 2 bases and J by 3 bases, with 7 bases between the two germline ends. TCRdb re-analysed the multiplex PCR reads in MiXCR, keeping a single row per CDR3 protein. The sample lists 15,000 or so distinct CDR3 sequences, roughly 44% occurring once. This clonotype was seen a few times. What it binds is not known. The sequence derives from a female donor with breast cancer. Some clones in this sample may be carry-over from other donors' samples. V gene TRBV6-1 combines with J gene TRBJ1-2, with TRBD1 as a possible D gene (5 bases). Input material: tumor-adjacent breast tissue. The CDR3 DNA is TGTGCCAGCAGTGAACTACAGGACTATGGCTACACCTTC. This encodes CASSELQDYGYTF.